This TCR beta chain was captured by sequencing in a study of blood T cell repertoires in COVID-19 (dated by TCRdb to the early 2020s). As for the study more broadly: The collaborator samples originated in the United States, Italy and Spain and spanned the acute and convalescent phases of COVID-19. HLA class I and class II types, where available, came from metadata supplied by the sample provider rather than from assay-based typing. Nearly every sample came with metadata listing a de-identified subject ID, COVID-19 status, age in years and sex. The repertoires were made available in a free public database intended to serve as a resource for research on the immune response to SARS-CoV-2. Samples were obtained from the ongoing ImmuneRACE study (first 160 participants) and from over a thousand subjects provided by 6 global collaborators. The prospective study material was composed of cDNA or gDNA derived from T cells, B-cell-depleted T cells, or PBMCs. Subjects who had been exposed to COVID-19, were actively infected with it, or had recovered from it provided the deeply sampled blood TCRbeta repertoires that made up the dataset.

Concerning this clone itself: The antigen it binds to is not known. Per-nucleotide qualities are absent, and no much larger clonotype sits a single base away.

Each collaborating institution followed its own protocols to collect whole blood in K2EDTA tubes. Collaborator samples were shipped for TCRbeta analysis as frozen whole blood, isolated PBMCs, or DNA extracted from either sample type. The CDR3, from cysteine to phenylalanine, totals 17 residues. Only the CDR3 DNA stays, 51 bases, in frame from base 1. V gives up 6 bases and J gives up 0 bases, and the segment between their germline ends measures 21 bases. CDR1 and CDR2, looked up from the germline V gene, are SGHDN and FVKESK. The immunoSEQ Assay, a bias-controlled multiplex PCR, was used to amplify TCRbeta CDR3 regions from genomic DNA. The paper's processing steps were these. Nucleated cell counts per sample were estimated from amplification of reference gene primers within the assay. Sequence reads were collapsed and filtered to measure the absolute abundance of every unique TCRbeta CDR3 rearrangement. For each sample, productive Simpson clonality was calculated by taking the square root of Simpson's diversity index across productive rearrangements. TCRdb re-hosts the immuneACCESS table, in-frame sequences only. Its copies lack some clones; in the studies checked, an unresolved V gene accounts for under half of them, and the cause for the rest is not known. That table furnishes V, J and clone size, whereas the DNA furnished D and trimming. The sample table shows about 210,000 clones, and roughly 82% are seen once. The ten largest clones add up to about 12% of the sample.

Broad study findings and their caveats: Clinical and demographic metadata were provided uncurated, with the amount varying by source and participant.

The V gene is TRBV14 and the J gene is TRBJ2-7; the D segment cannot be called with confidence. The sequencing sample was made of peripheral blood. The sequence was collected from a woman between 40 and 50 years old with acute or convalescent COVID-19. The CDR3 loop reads CASSFDQTEALSYEQYF. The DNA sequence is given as TGTGCCAGCAGTTTCGACCAAACAGAAGCACTCTCCTACGAGCAGTACTTC.